Presented here are 22 T cell receptor beta chains from one specimen sequenced in a study of T cell repertoires in cytomegalovirus infection. TCRdb recomputed calls from the reads with MiXCR, one row per CDR3 protein. This repertoire shows some 200,000 distinct CDR3 sequences, roughly a fifth found once; its top ten account for approximately 2.9%. Sequenced: PBMCs. Receptors originate from a human donor in good health (CMV status not recorded). Some clones in this sample may be carry-over from other donors' samples.

This clonotype was detected ten times or more. The chain uses TRBV7-2 and TRBJ2-2, with 8 bases identical to TRBD1. J gave up 5 bases and V 5 bases, and 13 bases lay outside the gene matches. In germline, CDR1 is SGHTA, CDR2 FQGNSA. The CDR3 is 17 residues long. In DNA form, the CDR3 reads TGTGCCAGCAGCCCCAAAAGGCAGGGGGCGAGAACCGGGGAGCTGTTTTTT. The encoded protein is CASSPKRQGARTGELFF.

CDR3 loop: CASSLRRGDIQYF. The CDR3 DNA is TGTGCCAGCAGCTTGCGCAGGGGTGACATTCAGTACTTC. The gene calls are TRBV7-2 and TRBJ2-4, with D possibly matching TRBD1 (6 bases). Germline V CDR1 and CDR2: SGHTA, FQGNSA. CDR3 length: 13 amino acids. Trimming removed 3 bases at V and 8 bases at J, with 11 bases between.

There are many counts of this clonotype. This rearrangement joins TRBV28 to TRBJ1-5; D is unclear. Trimming took 2 bases from V and 0 from J, leaving 14 bases between them. The CDR3 totals 17 residues. Germline V CDR1 and CDR2: MDHEN, SYDVKM. The chain's CDR3 is CASSLGALGYSNQPQHF. The CDR3 nucleotides read TGTGCCAGCAGTTTAGGCGCATTAGGATATAGCAATCAGCCCCAGCATTTT.

This clonotype occurred many times. This chain uses TRBV7-2 with TRBJ1-4; D is uncertain. The ends were cut back, 2 bases at V and 8 bases at J, with 18 bases in the middle. Germline V gene sequence: CDR1 SGHTA, CDR2 FQGNSA. This CDR3 comprises 16 residues. The CDR3 DNA reads as TGTGCCAGCAGCTTAAAGAGGGCCGCCCGAAGGGAAAAACTGTTTTTT. It translates to CASSLKRAARREKLFF.

This chain connects TRBV6-5 to TRBJ2-7; maybe TRBD2 (6 bases). The CDR3 loop spans 15 amino acids. Germline CDR1 MNHEY, CDR2 SVGAGI. V was pared by 1 base and J by 0 bases, with 10 bases between. DNA for the CDR3: TGTGCCAGCAGTTACTTGGGGAGGAGCTCCTACGAGCAGTACTTC. It specifies CASSYLGRSSYEQYF.

In this sample, this clonotype turned up many times. The J gene is TRBJ2-2, the V gene TRBV7-8, with no clear D. This CDR3 contains 13 residues. The ends were cut back, 5 bases at V and 0 bases at J, with 4 bases in the middle. The V gene's germline CDR1 is SGHVS and CDR2 FQNEAQ. The CDR3 DNA reads as TGTGCCAGCAGCCGATCGAACACCGGGGAGCTGTTTTTT. Amino acids: CASSRSNTGELFF.

This clonotype has more than one count but fewer than ten. CDR3 amino acids: CATSDTHGAQGPNNEQFF. The CDR3 DNA reads TGTGCCACCAGTGATACCCATGGGGCGCAGGGACCGAACAATGAGCAGTTCTTC. This sequence joins TRBV24-1 and TRBJ2-1, with D perhaps matching TRBD1 or TRBD2 (5 bases each). V lost 3 bases and J 5 bases, leaving 22 bases between the germline ends. Germline lookup yields CDR1 KGHDR and CDR2 SFDVKD. The CDR3 has 18 residues.

V usage is TRBV19 and J usage is TRBJ2-1; 11 bases fit TRBD2. With 6 bases clipped from V and 2 bases from J, the junction kept 6 bases outside the gene matches. This CDR3 region has 16 residues. CDR1 and CDR2 (germline): LNHDA, SQIVND (reference sequence). DNA of the CDR3: TGTGCCAGTAGAAAAACTAGCGGGAGCACCTACAATGAGCAGTTCTTC. This codes for CASRKTSGSTYNEQFF.

This clonotype was detected many times. The chain carries TRBV19 and TRBJ1-1, with 9 bases identical to TRBD1. The CDR3 is 13 residues long. Unmatched junction bases numbered 5, after V lost 1 base and J lost 11 bases. The germline V gene has CDR1 LNHDA and CDR2 SQIVND (reference sequence). CDR3 DNA: TGTGCCAGTAGTATAGGACAGGGGGTGACGGCTTTCTTT. This gives the protein CASSIGQGVTAFF.

This clonotype was picked up many times. The CDR3 reads CASSARTGDGETQYF. CDR3 nucleotides: TGTGCCAGCAGCGCGCGGACAGGCGACGGGGAGACCCAGTACTTC. The chain carries TRBV11-2 and TRBJ2-5, with 7 bases identical to TRBD1. The germline CDR1 and CDR2 sequences are SGHAT and FQNNGV. Unmatched junction bases numbered 11, after V lost 5 bases and J lost 5 bases. This CDR3 comprises 15 residues.

The chain has TRBV2 and TRBJ2-7; the D gene is possibly TRBD1 (6 bases). The germline CDR1 and CDR2 sequences are SNHLY and FYNNEI. The germline V and J ends were trimmed by 7 bases and 2 bases, with 15 bases remaining between them. The CDR3 loop spans 14 amino acids. This CDR3 is CASTSGTPTYEQYF. CDR3 nucleotide sequence: TGTGCCAGCACTTCCGGGACACCGACCTACGAGCAGTACTTC.

This clonotype was detected only a few times. CDR3 region: CSARDWTSGSSYTDTQYF. The CDR3 region has the DNA TGCAGTGCTAGAGACTGGACTAGCGGGAGCAGTTACACAGATACGCAGTATTTT. The V gene is TRBV20-1, the J gene TRBJ2-3; 13 nucleotides match TRBD2. The CDR3 is 18 residues long. The V gene end was trimmed by 0 bases and the J gene end by 2 bases; junction bases not matched to a gene: 8. Germline V CDR1 and CDR2: DFQATT, SNEGSKA (reference sequence).

The rearrangement uses TRBV11-2 and TRBJ2-5; D is perhaps TRBD1 (6 bases). Trimming cost V 4 bases and J 3 bases, with 9 bases left between them. The CDR3 length is 13 residues. The germline V gene encodes CDR1 SGHAT and CDR2 FQNNGV. CDR3 sequence reads: CASSSHREETQYF. CDR3 DNA: TGTGCCAGCAGCTCCCACAGGGAAGAGACCCAGTACTTC.

This clonotype was observed many times. The rearrangement uses TRBV10-1 and TRBJ2-1, with D unclear. CDR3 length: 12 residues. Germline CDR1 WNHNN, CDR2 SYGVQD (reference sequence). V lost 5 bases to trimming and J lost 10 bases, with 12 bases between them. CDR3 DNA sequence: TGCGCCAGCAGTTTTACGGGTCGCGAGCAGTTCTTC. Protein sequence: CASSFTGREQFF.

The J gene is TRBJ1-1, the V gene TRBV5-5; D possibly corresponds to TRBD1 (5 bases). Per the germline V gene, CDR1 is SGHKS and CDR2 is YYEKEE (reference sequence). This CDR3 is built from 14 residues. Deletions cut 1 base from V and 5 bases from J, with 12 bases between. CDR3 bases: TGTGCCAGCAGCTTGCAGGGATCGTGGACTGAAGCTTTCTTT. This gives the protein CASSLQGSWTEAFF.

This clonotype showed up just a few times. This rearrangement joins TRBV5-1 to TRBJ2-5; maybe TRBD1 (6 bases). Looked up from germline, CDR1 is SGHRS and CDR2 is YFSETQ. V lost 4 bases to trimming and J lost 2 bases, with 15 bases between them. This CDR3 is built from 15 residues. The DNA of the CDR3 is TGCGCCAGCAGCATCACCCCTCAGGGGCAAGAGACCCAGTACTTC. Residues: CASSITPQGQETQYF.

The rearrangement links TRBV6-5 to TRBJ2-5; TRBD2 might be the D (6 bases). Germline V gene sequence: CDR1 MNHEY, CDR2 SVGAGI. Trimming took off 8 bases at V and 5 bases at J, with 12 bases between the two ends. This CDR3 region has 12 residues. CDR3 sequence (DNA): TGTGCCAGCTGGAACGGAGGGGAGACCCAGTACTTC. Translation gives CASWNGGETQYF.

The chain joins TRBV15 to TRBJ1-5, with 9 positions matching TRBD1. The germline CDR1 and CDR2 sequences are LNHNV and YYDKDF (reference sequence). V shed 5 bases, J shed 0 bases, and the junction held 11 bases outside the gene matches. The CDR3 has 18 amino acids. The CDR3 is CATSGRDREGYSNQPQHF. In DNA form, the CDR3 reads TGTGCCACCAGCGGACGGGACAGGGAGGGGTATAGCAATCAGCCCCAGCATTTT.

V is TRBV5-1 and J is TRBJ2-1; tentatively, D is TRBD1 or TRBD2 (5 bases each). Germline V gives CDR1 SGHRS, CDR2 YFSETQ. The CDR3 has 13 amino acids. The V and J ends lost 6 bases and 8 bases respectively, with 15 bases between them. CDR3 sequence (DNA): TGCGCCAGCACCACTAGAGGGGTGGATGAGCAGTTCTTC. Translating it yields CASTTRGVDEQFF.

The CDR3 protein is CASRGQGVQPQHF. The CDR3 DNA reads TGTGCCAGCAGGGGACAGGGTGTTCAGCCCCAGCATTTT. This chain links TRBV2 with TRBJ1-5; 9 bases agree with TRBD1. CDR3 length: 13 residues. Germline V lookup: CDR1 SNHLY, CDR2 FYNNEI. The junction had 3 bases not matched to a gene; V was cut back by 6 bases and J by 6 bases.

This clonotype occurred many times. The chain links TRBV7-8 to TRBJ1-5; D unresolved. The germline V gene has CDR1 SGHVS and CDR2 FQNEAQ. This CDR3 spans 13 amino acids. V was pared by 5 bases and J by 5 bases, with 10 bases between. The CDR3 DNA reads TGTGCCAGCAGCCCCAGGCTCGATCAGCCCCAGCATTTT. It specifies CASSPRLDQPQHF. The full variable domain, with the rest looked up from reference TRBV7-8 and TRBJ1-5, is GAGVSQSPRYKVAKRGQDVALRCDPISGHVSLFWYQQALGQGPEFLTYFQNEAQLDKSGLPSDRFFAERPEGSVSTLKIQRTQQEDSAVYLCASSPRLDQPQHFGDGTRLSIL.

This clonotype was picked up one time. The gene calls are TRBV3-1 and TRBJ1-2; tentative D call: TRBD1 (6 bases). V lost 0 bases, J lost 8 bases, and 16 bases lay in between. Germline V gene sequence: CDR1 LGHDT, CDR2 YNNKEL (reference sequence). The CDR3 totals 15 residues. CDR3 sequence: CASSQDWQGISGYTF. CDR3 DNA sequence: TGTGCCAGCAGCCAAGACTGGCAGGGGATTAGCGGCTACACCTTC.